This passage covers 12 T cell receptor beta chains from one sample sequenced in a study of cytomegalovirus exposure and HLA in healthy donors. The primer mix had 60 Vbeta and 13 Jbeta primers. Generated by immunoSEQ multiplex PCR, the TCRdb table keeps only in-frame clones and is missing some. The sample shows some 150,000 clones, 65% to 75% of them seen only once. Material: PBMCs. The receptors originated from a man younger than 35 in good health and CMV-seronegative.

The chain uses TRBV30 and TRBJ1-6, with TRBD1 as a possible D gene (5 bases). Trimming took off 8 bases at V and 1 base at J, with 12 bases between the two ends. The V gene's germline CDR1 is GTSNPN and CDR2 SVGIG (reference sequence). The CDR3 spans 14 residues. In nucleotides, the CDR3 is TGTGCCGCACGGAGGGGATCCTATAATTCACCCCTCCACTTT. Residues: CAARRGSYNSPLHF.

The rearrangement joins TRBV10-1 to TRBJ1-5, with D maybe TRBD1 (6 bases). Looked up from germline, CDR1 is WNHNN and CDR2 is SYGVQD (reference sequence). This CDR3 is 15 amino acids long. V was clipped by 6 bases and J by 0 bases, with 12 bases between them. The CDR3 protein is CASSHRDLSNQPQHF. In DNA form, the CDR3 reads TGCGCCAGCAGCCACAGGGATCTTAGCAATCAGCCCCAGCATTTT.

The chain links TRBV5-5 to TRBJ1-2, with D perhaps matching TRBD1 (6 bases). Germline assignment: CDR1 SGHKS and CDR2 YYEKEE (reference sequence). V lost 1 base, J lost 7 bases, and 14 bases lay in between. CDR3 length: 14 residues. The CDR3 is CASSLPGGVGGYTF. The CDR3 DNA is TGTGCCAGCAGCTTGCCGGGGGGCGTCGGTGGCTACACCTTC.

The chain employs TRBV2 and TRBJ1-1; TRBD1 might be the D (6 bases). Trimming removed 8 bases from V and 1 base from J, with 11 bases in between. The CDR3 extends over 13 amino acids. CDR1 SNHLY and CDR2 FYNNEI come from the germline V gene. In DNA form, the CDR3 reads TGTGCCAGCGGAAAGGACAGGAACACTGAAGCTTTCTTT. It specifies CASGKDRNTEAFF.

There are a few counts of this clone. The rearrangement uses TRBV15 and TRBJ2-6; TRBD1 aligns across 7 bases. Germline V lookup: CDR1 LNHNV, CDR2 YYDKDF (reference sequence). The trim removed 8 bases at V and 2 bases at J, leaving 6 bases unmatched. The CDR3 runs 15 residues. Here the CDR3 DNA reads TGTGCCACCGACAAAACAGGGGCTGGGGCCAACGTCCTGACTTTC. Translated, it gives CATDKTGAGANVLTF.

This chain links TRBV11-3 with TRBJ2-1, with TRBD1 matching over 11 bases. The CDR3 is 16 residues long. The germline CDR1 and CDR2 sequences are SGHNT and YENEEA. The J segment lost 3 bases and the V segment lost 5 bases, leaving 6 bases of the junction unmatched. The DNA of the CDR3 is TGTGCCAGCAGCCCACAGGACAGGGGGCACTACAATGAGCAGTTCTTC. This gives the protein CASSPQDRGHYNEQFF.

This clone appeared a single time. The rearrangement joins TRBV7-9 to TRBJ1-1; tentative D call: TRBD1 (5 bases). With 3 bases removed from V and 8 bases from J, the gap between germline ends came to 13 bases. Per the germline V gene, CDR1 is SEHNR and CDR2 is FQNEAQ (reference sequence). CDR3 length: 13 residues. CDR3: CASSFDVGGEAFF. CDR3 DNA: TGTGCCAGCAGCTTCGATGTGGGGGGGGAAGCTTTCTTT.

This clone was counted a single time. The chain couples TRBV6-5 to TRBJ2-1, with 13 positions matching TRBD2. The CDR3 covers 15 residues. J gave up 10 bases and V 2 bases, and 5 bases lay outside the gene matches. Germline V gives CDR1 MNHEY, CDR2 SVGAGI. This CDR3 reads CASSYQGLAGLEQFF. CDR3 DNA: TGTGCCAGCAGTTACCAGGGACTAGCGGGGCTGGAGCAGTTCTTC.

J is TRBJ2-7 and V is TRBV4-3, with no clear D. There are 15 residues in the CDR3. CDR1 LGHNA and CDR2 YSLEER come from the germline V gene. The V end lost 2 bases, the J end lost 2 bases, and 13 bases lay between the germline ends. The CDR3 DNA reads TGCGCCAGCAGCCAATTCACGGGTAGAACCTACGAGCAGTACTTC. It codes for CASSQFTGRTYEQYF.

The CDR3 sequence: CASSVLAGTGYTF. The CDR3 DNA sequence: TGTGCCAGCAGTGTGTTAGCTGGAACTGGCTACACCTTC. The rearrangement joins TRBV25-1 to TRBJ1-2; unclear D gene. The germline gives CDR1 MGHDK, CDR2 SYGVNS. Trimming cost V 4 bases and J 7 bases, with 13 bases left between them. The CDR3 covers 13 residues.

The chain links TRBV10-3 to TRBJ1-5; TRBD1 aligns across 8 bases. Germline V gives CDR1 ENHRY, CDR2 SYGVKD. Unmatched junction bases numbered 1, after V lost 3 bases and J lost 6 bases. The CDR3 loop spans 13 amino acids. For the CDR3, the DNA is TGTGCCATCAGTGAACAGGGGGGTCAGCCCCAGCATTTT. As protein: CAISEQGGQPQHF.

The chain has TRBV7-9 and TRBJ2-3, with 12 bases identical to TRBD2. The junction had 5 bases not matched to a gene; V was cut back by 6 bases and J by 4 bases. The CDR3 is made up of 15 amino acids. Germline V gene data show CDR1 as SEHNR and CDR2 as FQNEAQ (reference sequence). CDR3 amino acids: CASSRLAGEADTQYF. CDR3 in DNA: TGTGCCAGCAGTCGACTAGCGGGGGAGGCAGATACGCAGTATTTT. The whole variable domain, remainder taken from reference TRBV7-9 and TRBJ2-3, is DTGVSQNPRHKITKRGQNVTFRCDPISEHNRLYWYRQTLGQGPEFLTYFQNEAQLEKSRLLSDRFSAERPKGSFSTLEIQRTEQGDSAMYLCASSRLAGEADTQYFGPGTRLTVL.